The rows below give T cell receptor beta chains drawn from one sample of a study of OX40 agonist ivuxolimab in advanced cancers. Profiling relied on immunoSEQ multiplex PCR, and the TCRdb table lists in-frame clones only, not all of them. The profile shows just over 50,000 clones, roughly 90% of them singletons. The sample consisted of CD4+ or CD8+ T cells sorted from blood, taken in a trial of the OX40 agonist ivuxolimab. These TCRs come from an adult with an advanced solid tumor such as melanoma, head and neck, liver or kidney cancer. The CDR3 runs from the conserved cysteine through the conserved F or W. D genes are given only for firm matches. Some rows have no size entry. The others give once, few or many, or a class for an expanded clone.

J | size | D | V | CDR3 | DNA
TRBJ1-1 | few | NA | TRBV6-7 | CARPEAFF | TGTGCCAGACCGGAAGCTTTCTTT
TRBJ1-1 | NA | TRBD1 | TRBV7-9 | CASSSGTGRDTEAFF | TGTGCCAGCAGCTCGGGGACAGGCCGAGACACTGAAGCTTTCTTT
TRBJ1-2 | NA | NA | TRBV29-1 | CSVGSGYGYTF | TGCAGCGTTGGGTCGGGCTATGGCTACACCTTC
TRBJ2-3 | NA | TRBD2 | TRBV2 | CASSLLAGGTDTQYF | TGTGCCAGCAGCTTACTAGCGGGGGGAACAGATACGCAGTATTTT
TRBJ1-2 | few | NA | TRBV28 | CASSEQKQGHYGYTF | TGTGCCAGCAGTGAACAAAAACAGGGACACTATGGCTACACCTTC
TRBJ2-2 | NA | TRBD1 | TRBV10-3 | CAISPGQGTLGGELFF | TGTGCCATCAGTCCGGGACAGGGGACCTTAGGGGGGGAGCTGTTTTTT
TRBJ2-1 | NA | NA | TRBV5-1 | CASGETGSNEQFF | TGCGCCAGCGGGGAAACCGGCAGTAATGAGCAGTTCTTC
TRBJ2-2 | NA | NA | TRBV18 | CASSPLQGSTGELFF | TGTGCCAGCTCACCCCTCCAGGGGTCCACCGGGGAGCTGTTTTTT
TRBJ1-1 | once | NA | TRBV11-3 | CASSLDPRTEAFF | TGTGCCAGCAGCTTAGACCCTCGGACTGAAGCTTTCTTT
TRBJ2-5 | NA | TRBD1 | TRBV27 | CASNPGTGFPQGETQYF | TGTGCCAGCAACCCCGGGACAGGGTTCCCACAAGGGGAGACCCAGTACTTC
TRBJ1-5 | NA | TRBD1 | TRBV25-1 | CASSESGTGLGQPQHF | TGTGCCAGCAGTGAATCCGGGACAGGGCTGGGTCAGCCCCAGCATTTT